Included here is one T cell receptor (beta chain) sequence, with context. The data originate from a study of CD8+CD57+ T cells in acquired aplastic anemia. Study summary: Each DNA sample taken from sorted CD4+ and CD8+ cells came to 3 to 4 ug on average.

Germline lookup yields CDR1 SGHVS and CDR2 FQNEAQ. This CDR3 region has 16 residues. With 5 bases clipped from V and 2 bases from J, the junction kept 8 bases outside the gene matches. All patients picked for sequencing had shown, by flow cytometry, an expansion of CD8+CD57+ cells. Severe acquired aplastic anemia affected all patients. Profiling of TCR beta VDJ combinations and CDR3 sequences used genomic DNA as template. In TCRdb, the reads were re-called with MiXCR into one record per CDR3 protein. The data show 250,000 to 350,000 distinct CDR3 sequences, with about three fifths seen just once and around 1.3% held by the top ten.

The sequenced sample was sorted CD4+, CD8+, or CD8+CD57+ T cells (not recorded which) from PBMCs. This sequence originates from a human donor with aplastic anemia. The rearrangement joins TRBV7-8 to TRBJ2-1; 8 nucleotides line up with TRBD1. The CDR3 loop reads CASSQTGTGTYNEQFF. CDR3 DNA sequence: TGTGCCAGCAGCCAAACCGGGACAGGAACCTACAATGAGCAGTTCTTC.